The 26 T cell receptor beta chains below were found in one sample sequenced in a study of cytomegalovirus exposure and HLA in healthy donors (dated by TCRdb to 2017 to 2019). The receptor library was made with the immunoSEQ multiplex PCR assay. TCRdb carries this immuneACCESS record with in-frame sequences only. Its versions omit some clonotypes, under half of them owing to an unresolved V gene in the studies checked, with the rest unexplained. This sample lists approximately 53,000 clones; roughly 93% were detected once. The ten largest clonotypes hold 1.4% to 1.5% of the sample. The sample consisted of PBMCs. The receptor set was obtained from a man in his late teens or twenties in good health and CMV-seronegative.

The rearrangement joins TRBV14 to TRBJ2-3; 12 positions match TRBD2. Germline V gives CDR1 SGHDN, CDR2 FVKESK. V was pared by 5 bases and J by 2 bases, with 5 bases of the junction left unmatched. The CDR3 is 16 amino acids. CDR3 nucleotides: TGTGCCAGCAGCGCGGGACTAGCGGGTTACACAGATACGCAGTATTTT. This codes for CASSAGLAGYTDTQYF.

The genes are TRBV7-9 and TRBJ2-2; 9 positions match TRBD1. Germline CDR1 and CDR2: SEHNR and FQNEAQ (reference sequence). This CDR3 has 17 amino acids. Trimming at V came to 0 bases and at J to 1 base, leaving 3 bases not matched to a gene. CDR3 coding DNA: TGTGCCAGCAGCTTAGCGAGGGGACAGGGGAACACCGGGGAGCTGTTTTTT. This encodes CASSLARGQGNTGELFF.

The gene calls are TRBV5-4 and TRBJ1-1; 7 bases are shared with TRBD1. The CDR3 spans 15 residues. Germline V gene data show CDR1 as SGHNT and CDR2 as YYREEE (reference sequence). V gave up 5 bases and J gave up 7 bases; unmatched junction bases: 14. CDR3 DNA sequence: TGTGCCAGCAGTGAACGGGACAGTTATCGGGTTGAAGCTTTCTTT. This codes for CASSERDSYRVEAFF.

This sequence joins TRBV6-5 and TRBJ2-1, with TRBD1 as a possible D gene (5 bases). V was cut by 2 bases and J by 0 bases, with 8 bases left in between. CDR1 is MNHEY, CDR2 SVGAGI, per germline. The CDR3 loop spans 15 amino acids. CDR3 DNA sequence: TGTGCCAGCAGTTACCGACAGAGCTCCTACAATGAGCAGTTCTTC. Encoded protein: CASSYRQSSYNEQFF.

This clone was picked up one time. This sequence joins TRBV4-1 and TRBJ2-7, with TRBD2 as a possible D gene (6 bases). Germline V lookup: CDR1 MGHRA, CDR2 YSYEKL. V was pared by 4 bases and J by 1 base, with 14 bases between. The CDR3 has 15 residues. The CDR3: CASSRLREGSYEQYF. The CDR3 nucleotides are TGCGCCAGCAGCCGTCTGCGGGAAGGGTCCTACGAGCAGTACTTC.

The chain recombines TRBV2 with TRBJ1-4; D might be TRBD1 (6 bases). The V end lost 9 bases, the J end lost 5 bases, and 13 bases lay between the germline ends. CDR1 and CDR2 from the germline V gene are SNHLY and FYNNEI. This CDR3 is 13 amino acids long. In nucleotides, the CDR3 is TGTGCCAGGGCAGGGGCCGGAAATGAAAAACTGTTTTTT. Translating gives CARAGAGNEKLFF.

The rearrangement joins TRBV30 to TRBJ2-2; 12 nucleotides match TRBD2. CDR3 length equals 13 residues. Germline loops: CDR1 GTSNPN, CDR2 SVGIG (reference sequence). Trimming at V came to 4 bases and at J to 7 bases, leaving 1 base not matched to a gene. Here the CDR3 DNA reads TGTGCCTGGACACTAGCGGGAGGCGGGGAGCTGTTTTTT. Protein product: CAWTLAGGGELFF.

The chain uses TRBV18 and TRBJ1-1; D is perhaps TRBD1 (5 bases). Germline V gene data show CDR1 as KGHSH and CDR2 as LQKENI. With 3 bases removed from V and 1 base from J, the gap between germline ends came to 15 bases. This CDR3 region has 16 residues. The CDR3 coding sequence is TGTGCCAGCTCACCCACCCTGGGGGGGAGGAACACTGAAGCTTTCTTT. Protein product: CASSPTLGGRNTEAFF.

The chain links TRBV7-6 to TRBJ2-5, with D uncertain. Germline CDR1 and CDR2: SGHVS and FNYEAQ. The germline V and J ends were trimmed by 2 bases and 7 bases, with 11 bases remaining between them. This CDR3 is built from 13 residues. In DNA form, the CDR3 reads TGTGCCAGCAGCTTAAGCCTAACGGTGACCCAGTACTTC. The encoded protein is CASSLSLTVTQYF.

V is TRBV16 and J is TRBJ2-7, with a weak D call TRBD2 (6 bases). V was trimmed by 8 bases and J by 3 bases, leaving 14 bases between them. Germline values: CDR1 KGHSY, CDR2 FQNENV. The CDR3 consists of 13 residues. The CDR3 nucleotides read TGTGCCAGCGGCCCTGGGCGGGACTACGAGCAGTACTTC. Translated: CASGPGRDYEQYF.

The CDR3 nucleotides are TGTGCCAGCAGTTTACTACGGAGCCAAGAGACCCAGTACTTC. Its translation is CASSLLRSQETQYF. The chain couples TRBV28 to TRBJ2-5; D uncertain. The V end was cut by 2 bases, the J end by 1 base, with 8 bases between. The CDR3 extends over 14 amino acids. The germline gives CDR1 MDHEN, CDR2 SYDVKM.

The V and J genes are TRBV28 and TRBJ2-2, with a tentative D call TRBD1 (6 bases). The CDR3 has 17 residues. From germline, CDR1 is MDHEN and CDR2 SYDVKM. V lost 3 bases and J 7 bases, leaving 21 bases between the germline ends. The CDR3 sequence is CASSFSGQGLRGGELFF. Written as DNA, the CDR3 is TGTGCCAGCAGTTTCTCGGGTCAGGGGCTACGGGGCGGGGAGCTGTTTTTT. The full variable domain, with the rest looked up from reference TRBV28 and TRBJ2-2, is DVKVTQSSRYLVKRTGEKVFLECVQDMDHENMFWYRQDPGLGLRLIYFSYDVKMKEKGDIPEGYSVSREKKERFSLILESASTNQTSMYLCASSFSGQGLRGGELFFGEGSRLTVL.

CDR3 region: CASGTGRPTEAFF. The CDR3 DNA follows: TGTGCCAGCGGGACAGGCCGTCCCACTGAAGCTTTCTTT. The rearrangement joins TRBV6-5 to TRBJ1-1, with 8 bases lining up with TRBD1. Germline V CDR1 and CDR2: MNHEY, SVGAGI. The CDR3 contains 13 residues. Losses at the gene ends were 8 bases for V and 4 bases for J; bases not matched to a gene: 6.

V usage is TRBV9 and J usage is TRBJ2-6; no definite D call. V was shortened by 3 bases and J by 2 bases, with 3 bases between the two germline ends. This CDR3 has 13 residues. In germline, CDR1 is SGDLS, CDR2 YYNGEE. The CDR3 coding sequence is TGTGCCAGCAGCGCCACTGGGGCCAACGTCCTGACTTTC. As protein: CASSATGANVLTF.

This chain connects TRBV5-4 to TRBJ2-7; the D gene is possibly TRBD1 (5 bases). CDR3 length equals 13 residues. The germline V and J ends were trimmed by 0 bases and 7 bases, with 11 bases remaining between them. From germline, CDR1 is SGHNT and CDR2 YYREEE (reference sequence). The CDR3 nucleotides read TGTGCCAGCAGCTTGGTTCAGGGTCGGGAGCAGTACTTC. Its translation: CASSLVQGREQYF. The complete variable domain, with remaining parts taken from reference TRBV5-4 and TRBJ2-7, reads ETGVTQSPTHLIKTRGQQVTLRCSSQSGHNTVSWYQQALGQGPQFIFQYYREEENGRGNFPPRFSGLQFPNYSSELNVNALELDDSALYLCASSLVQGREQYFGPGTRLTVT.

The chain employs TRBV5-1 and TRBJ2-2; D may be TRBD1 (6 bases). Germline V CDR1 and CDR2: SGHRS, YFSETQ. The germline V and J ends were trimmed by 5 bases and 1 base, with 9 bases remaining between them. The CDR3 runs 14 residues. The CDR3 is CASSKQGNTGELFF. CDR3 coding DNA: TGCGCCAGCAGTAAACAGGGGAACACCGGGGAGCTGTTTTTT.

The chain has TRBV4-3 and TRBJ2-3; 7 nucleotides align to TRBD2. The germline V gene encodes CDR1 LGHNA and CDR2 YSLEER. The V and J ends lost 3 bases and 4 bases, in that order; junction bases with no gene match: 10. This CDR3 region has 16 residues. In nucleotides, the CDR3 is TGCGCCAGCAGCCAGGGCAACAGCGGGACGGCAGATACGCAGTATTTT. This sequence encodes CASSQGNSGTADTQYF.

This clone has a single count. The V and J genes are TRBV14 and TRBJ2-2, with D maybe TRBD1 (5 bases). V was pared by 2 bases and J by 2 bases, with 9 bases between. The CDR3 loop spans 15 amino acids. Germline-derived CDR1 and CDR2 are SGHDN and FVKESK. The CDR3 here is CASSQTGHNTGELFF. DNA of the CDR3: TGTGCCAGCAGCCAAACAGGACACAACACCGGGGAGCTGTTTTTT.

The rearrangement uses TRBV4-3 and TRBJ2-1; TRBD2 is a possible D gene (6 bases). This CDR3 has 15 residues. Germline V gene data show CDR1 as LGHNA and CDR2 as YSLEER. Trimming left V 0 bases short and J 10 bases short, with 16 bases between. The CDR3 nucleotides read TGCGCCAGCAGCCAAGATAGAGCGGAGGGATGGGAGCAGTTCTTC. This encodes CASSQDRAEGWEQFF.

The chain couples TRBV5-4 to TRBJ2-5; TRBD2 aligns across 7 bases. CDR3 length: 14 residues. Per the germline V gene, CDR1 is SGHNT and CDR2 is YYREEE (reference sequence). The J segment lost 2 bases and the V segment lost 1 base, leaving 2 bases of the junction unmatched. This CDR3 reads CASSLLGGQETQYF. CDR3 nucleotide sequence: TGTGCCAGCAGCTTGTTGGGGGGGCAAGAGACCCAGTACTTC.

The V gene is TRBV30, the J gene TRBJ2-5; 9 nucleotides line up with TRBD2. Germline lookup yields CDR1 GTSNPN and CDR2 SVGIG (reference sequence). CDR3 length equals 18 residues. V lost 8 bases to trimming and J lost 1 base; unmatched junction nucleotides: 20. This CDR3 reads CALGRGNLAGTFQETQYF. The CDR3 nucleotides are TGTGCCCTCGGGCGAGGGAATCTAGCGGGGACCTTCCAAGAGACCCAGTACTTC.

The chain joins TRBV6-5 to TRBJ2-1; the match to TRBD2 covers 8 bases. J gave up 8 bases and V 10 bases, and 13 bases lay outside the gene matches. CDR1 MNHEY and CDR2 SVGAGI come from the germline V gene. This CDR3 contains 14 residues. In DNA, the CDR3 is TGTGCCACCGCAACTAGCGGAGGGGATTATGAGCAGTTCTTC. It encodes CATATSGGDYEQFF.

V and J are TRBV6-5 and TRBJ1-3; D uncertain. V shed 0 bases and J shed 2 bases, with 5 bases lying between them. CDR1 and CDR2 (germline): MNHEY, SVGAGI. This CDR3 is 14 amino acids long. CDR3 in amino acids: CASSYSETGNTIYF. In DNA form, the CDR3 reads TGTGCCAGCAGTTACTCAGAGACTGGAAACACCATATATTTT.

The genes are TRBV2 and TRBJ2-6; the match to TRBD1 covers 10 bases. In germline, CDR1 is SNHLY, CDR2 FYNNEI. With V trimmed by 4 bases and J by 0 bases, 3 bases remained unmatched. The CDR3 spans 17 residues. CDR3 DNA sequence: TGTGCCAGCAGTGGGGACAGGGGCTACTCTGGGGCCAACGTCCTGACTTTC. This encodes CASSGDRGYSGANVLTF.

J is TRBJ2-5 and V is TRBV7-8; a weak D match, TRBD1 (6 bases). Trimming removed 4 bases at V and 4 bases at J, with 25 bases between. This CDR3 is built from 18 residues. Germline assignment: CDR1 SGHVS and CDR2 FQNEAQ. The CDR3 sequence: CASSSLPTGRWVRETQYF. The CDR3 bases are TGTGCCAGCAGCTCACTGCCTACAGGGCGGTGGGTCCGAGAGACCCAGTACTTC.

J is TRBJ2-3 and V is TRBV29-1, with 7 bases aligning to TRBD1. The CDR3 sequence is 14 residues long. V gave up 4 bases and J gave up 4 bases; unmatched junction bases: 8. Germline V gene sequence: CDR1 SQVTM, CDR2 ANQGSEA. CDR3 sequence (DNA): TGCAGCGTTGGGGCCGACAGGGTCCCAGATACGCAGTATTTT. This sequence encodes CSVGADRVPDTQYF.